This is a list of T cell receptor beta chains from one sample in a study of cytomegalovirus exposure and HLA in healthy donors. Sequenced by immunoSEQ multiplex PCR; TCRdb stores in-frame clones only, minus some. Among 150,000 or so clones listed, 60% to 75% were seen once. The sample taken for sequencing was PBMCs. Receptors originate from a man aged 30 to 45 in good health and CMV-seronegative. Each CDR3 is given with its conserved first and last residue. Only some rows state a clone size, as once, few, many or a class for expanded clones.

v_gene | abundance | CDR3aa
TRBV28 | NA | CASKPIANYGYTF
TRBV9 | few | CASSVSTGTGYGYTF
TRBV7-2 | NA | CASSPLRSLAAYEQYF
TRBV27 | few | CASRRTREDEQFF
TRBV2 | NA | CASGPLASTSYEQYF
TRBV6-6 | NA | CASRTSGADTQYF
TRBV5-1 | NA | CASSLRQADYGYTF
TRBV4-1 | NA | CASSQDWQGGRNEQFF
TRBV7-9 | NA | CASIWSSQETQYF
TRBV7-2 | NA | CASSSAGGNYGYTF
TRBV18 | few | CASSPWQTSPQHF
TRBV30 | NA | CAWSSPGQGHEQYF
TRBV6-1 | NA | CASTRESRGVYEQYF
TRBV5-6 | NA | CASSWNLGSSYEQYF
TRBV4-1 | NA | CASSQGTASSNQPQHF
TRBV5-4 | NA | CASSLGDSQPQHF
TRBV30 | NA | CAWRGTGGPDTQYF
TRBV5-4 | few | CASSPDRAGSPLHF
TRBV7-9 | few | CASSLVGRDSNGYTF
TRBV28 | NA | CASSLQGATRSGNTIYF
TRBV5-4 | NA | CASSPEGQNYGYTF
TRBV28 | NA | CASSPFWMGDRANYGYTF
TRBV5-1 | NA | CASSLDPYGYTF
TRBV6-4 | once | CASSEGTGGTDTQYF
TRBV4-1 | NA | CASSQDGTGFETQYF
TRBV28 | once | CASSFGTGQGRAGNTIYF
TRBV4-1 | NA | CASSFILGTGRDTEAFF
TRBV15 | NA | CATSRITGESPLHF
TRBV6-1 | NA | CASSEVRNTQYF
TRBV6-6 | NA | CASSLPGYYGYTF
TRBV21-1 | once | CASSKEMTGRKDCNQPQHF
TRBV5-8 | NA | CASSLGTSGSGRETQYF
TRBV11-3 | NA | CASSLDPEDTEAFF
TRBV6-1 | few | CASSGNRDSKTYEQYF
TRBV19 | NA | CASLQDSYGYTF